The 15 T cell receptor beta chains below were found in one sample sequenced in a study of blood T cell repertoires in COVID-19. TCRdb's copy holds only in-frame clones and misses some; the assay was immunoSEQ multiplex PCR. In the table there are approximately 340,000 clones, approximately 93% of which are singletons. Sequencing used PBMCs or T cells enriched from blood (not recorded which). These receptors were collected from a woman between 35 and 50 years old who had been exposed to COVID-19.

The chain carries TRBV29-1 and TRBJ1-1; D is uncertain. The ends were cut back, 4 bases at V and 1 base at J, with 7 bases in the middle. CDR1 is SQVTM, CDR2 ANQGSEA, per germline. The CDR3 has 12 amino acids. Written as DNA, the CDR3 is TGCAGCGTTGTGCGGGAGAACACTGAAGCTTTCTTT. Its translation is CSVVRENTEAFF. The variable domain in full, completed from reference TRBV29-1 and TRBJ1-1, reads SAVISQKPSRDICQRGTSLTIQCQVDSQVTMMFWYRQQPGQSLTLIATANQGSEATYESGFVIDKFPISRPNLTFSTLTVSNMSPEDSSIYLCSVVRENTEAFFGQGTRLTVV.

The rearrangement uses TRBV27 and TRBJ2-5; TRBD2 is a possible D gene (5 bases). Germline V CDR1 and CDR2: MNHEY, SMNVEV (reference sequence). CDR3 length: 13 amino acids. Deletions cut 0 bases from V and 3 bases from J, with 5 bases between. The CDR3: CASSLSGEETQYF. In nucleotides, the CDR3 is TGTGCCAGCAGTTTATCCGGGGAAGAGACCCAGTACTTC.

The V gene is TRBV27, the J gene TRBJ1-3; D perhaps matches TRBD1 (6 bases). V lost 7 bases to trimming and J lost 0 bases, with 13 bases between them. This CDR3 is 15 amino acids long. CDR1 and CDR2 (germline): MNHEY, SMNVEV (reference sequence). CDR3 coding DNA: TGTGCCAGCAATCCGACAGGCAGCTCTGGAAACACCATATATTTT. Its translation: CASNPTGSSGNTIYF.

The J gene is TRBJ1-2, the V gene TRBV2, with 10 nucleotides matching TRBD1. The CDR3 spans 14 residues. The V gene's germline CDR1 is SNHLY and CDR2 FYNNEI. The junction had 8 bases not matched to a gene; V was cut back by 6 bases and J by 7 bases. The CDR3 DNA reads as TGTGCCAGCAGGAAAGGACAGGGGGTAGGTGGCTACACCTTC. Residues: CASRKGQGVGGYTF.

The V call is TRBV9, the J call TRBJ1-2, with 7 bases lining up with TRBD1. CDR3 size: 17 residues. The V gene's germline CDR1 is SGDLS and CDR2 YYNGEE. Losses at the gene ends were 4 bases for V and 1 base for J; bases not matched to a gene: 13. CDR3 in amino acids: CASSTSRGQLFNYGYTF. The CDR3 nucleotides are TGTGCCAGCAGCACCAGCCGGGGACAGCTCTTTAACTATGGCTACACCTTC.

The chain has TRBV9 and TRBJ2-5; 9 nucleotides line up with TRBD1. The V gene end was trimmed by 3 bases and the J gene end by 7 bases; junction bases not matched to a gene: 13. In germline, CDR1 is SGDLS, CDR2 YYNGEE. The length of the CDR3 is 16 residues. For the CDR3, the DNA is TGTGCCAGCAGCGAAACAGGGGGCTTCGTTCTGGCGACCCAGTACTTC. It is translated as CASSETGGFVLATQYF.

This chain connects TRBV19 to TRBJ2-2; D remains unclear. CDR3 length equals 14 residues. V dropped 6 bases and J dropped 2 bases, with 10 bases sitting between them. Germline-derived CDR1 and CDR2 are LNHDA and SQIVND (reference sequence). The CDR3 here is CASRDSYNTGELFF. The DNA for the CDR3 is TGTGCCAGTAGAGATAGCTATAACACCGGGGAGCTGTTTTTT.

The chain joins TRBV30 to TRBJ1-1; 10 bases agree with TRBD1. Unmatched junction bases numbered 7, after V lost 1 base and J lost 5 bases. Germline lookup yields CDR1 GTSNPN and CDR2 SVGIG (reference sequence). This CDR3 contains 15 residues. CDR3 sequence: CAWSAGTGAWTEAFF. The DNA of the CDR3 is TGTGCCTGGAGTGCGGGGACAGGGGCATGGACTGAAGCTTTCTTT.

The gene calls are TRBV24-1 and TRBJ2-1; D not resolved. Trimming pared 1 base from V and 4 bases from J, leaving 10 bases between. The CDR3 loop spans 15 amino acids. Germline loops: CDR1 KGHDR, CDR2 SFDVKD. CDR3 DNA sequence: TGTGCCACCAGTGATTTAGGCCCCGGGTACAATGAGCAGTTCTTC. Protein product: CATSDLGPGYNEQFF.

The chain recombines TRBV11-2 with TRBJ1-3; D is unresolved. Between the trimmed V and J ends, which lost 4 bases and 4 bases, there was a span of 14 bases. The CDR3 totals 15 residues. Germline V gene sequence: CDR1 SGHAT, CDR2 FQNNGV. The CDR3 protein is CASSSTTGWGNTIYF. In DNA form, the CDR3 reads TGTGCCAGCAGCTCCACAACGGGGTGGGGAAACACCATATATTTT.

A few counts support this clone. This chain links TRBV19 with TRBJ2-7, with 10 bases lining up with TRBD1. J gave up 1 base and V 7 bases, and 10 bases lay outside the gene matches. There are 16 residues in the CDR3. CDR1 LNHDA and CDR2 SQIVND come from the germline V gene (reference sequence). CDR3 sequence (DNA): TGTGCCAGTACCAGCCATTCGGGACAGGGGTCCTACGAGCAGTACTTC. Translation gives CASTSHSGQGSYEQYF.

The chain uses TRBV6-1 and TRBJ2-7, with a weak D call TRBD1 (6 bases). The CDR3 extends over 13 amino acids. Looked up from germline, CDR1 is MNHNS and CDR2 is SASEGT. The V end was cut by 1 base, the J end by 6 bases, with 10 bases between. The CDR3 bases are TGTGCCAGCAGTGAAGATGGACAGACCGAGCAGTACTTC. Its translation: CASSEDGQTEQYF.

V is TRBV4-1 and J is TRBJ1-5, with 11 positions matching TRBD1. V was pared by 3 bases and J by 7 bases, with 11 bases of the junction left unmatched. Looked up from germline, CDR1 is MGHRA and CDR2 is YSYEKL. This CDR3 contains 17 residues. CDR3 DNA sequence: TGCGCCAGCAGCCATAGTCCCGGGACAGGGGGATGGCAGCCCCAGCATTTT. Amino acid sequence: CASSHSPGTGGWQPQHF.

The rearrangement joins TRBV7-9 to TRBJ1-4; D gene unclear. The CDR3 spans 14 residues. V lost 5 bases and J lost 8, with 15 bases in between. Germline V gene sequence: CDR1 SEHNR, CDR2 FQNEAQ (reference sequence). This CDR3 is CASSVDLTGEKLFF. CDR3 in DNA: TGTGCCAGCAGCGTGGATCTAACCGGGGAAAAACTGTTTTTT.

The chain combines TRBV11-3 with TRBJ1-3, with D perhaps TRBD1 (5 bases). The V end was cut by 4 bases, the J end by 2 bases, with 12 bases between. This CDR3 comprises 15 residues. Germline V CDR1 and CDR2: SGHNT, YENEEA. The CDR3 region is CASSSTRGAGNTIYF. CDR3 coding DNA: TGTGCCAGCAGCTCAACCCGGGGGGCTGGAAACACCATATATTTT.